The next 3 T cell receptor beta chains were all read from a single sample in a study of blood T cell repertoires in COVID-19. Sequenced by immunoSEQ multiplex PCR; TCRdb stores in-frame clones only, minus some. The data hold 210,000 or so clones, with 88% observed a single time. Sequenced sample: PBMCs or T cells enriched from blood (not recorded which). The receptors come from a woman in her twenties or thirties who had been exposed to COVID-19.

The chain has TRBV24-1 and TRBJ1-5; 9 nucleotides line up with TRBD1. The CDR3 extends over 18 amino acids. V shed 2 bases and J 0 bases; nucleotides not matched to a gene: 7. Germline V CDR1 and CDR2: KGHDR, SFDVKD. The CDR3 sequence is CATSDWDRAKNSNQPQHF. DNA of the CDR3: TGTGCCACCAGTGATTGGGACAGGGCGAAAAATAGCAATCAGCCCCAGCATTTT.

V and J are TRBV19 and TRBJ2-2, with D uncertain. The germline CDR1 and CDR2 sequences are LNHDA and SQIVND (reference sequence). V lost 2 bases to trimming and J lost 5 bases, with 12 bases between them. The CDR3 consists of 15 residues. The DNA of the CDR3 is TGTGCCAGTAGTATACTAGGCAGAGAAACCGGGGAGCTGTTTTTT. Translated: CASSILGRETGELFF.

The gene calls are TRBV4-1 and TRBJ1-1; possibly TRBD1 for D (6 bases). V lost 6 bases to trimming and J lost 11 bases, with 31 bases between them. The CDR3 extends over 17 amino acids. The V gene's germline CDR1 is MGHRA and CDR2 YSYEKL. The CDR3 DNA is TGCGCCAGCAGTCGTAATACCTGGAATGACAGGCGTGGTATGGCTTTCTTT. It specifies CASSRNTWNDRRGMAFF.